This TCR beta chain appears in the sequencing data of a study of cytomegalovirus exposure and HLA in healthy donors. A note on this clone: Its antigen is not known.

PCR amplification relied on 60 Vbeta primers (plus 13 Jbeta primers). Profiled with immunoSEQ multiplex PCR; TCRdb holds only in-frame clones, not every one. Found here are roughly 95,000 clones, over 75% of them singletons; the top ten hold more than 5%. Points from the study as a whole: Later analysis identified about 18,000 TCR beta sequences associated with HLA alleles, using a false discovery rate threshold of 0.05.

The donors gave bone marrow, and they were healthy. The source is a man aged 30 to 45 in good health and CMV-seropositive. Sequencing was performed on PBMCs.

The CDR3 coding sequence is TGTGCCAGCAGTTTATCCCCACTTAACAATGAGCAGTTCTTC. It translates to CASSLSPLNNEQFF. The chain is built from TRBV27 and TRBJ2-1; the D is unclear. Germline loops: CDR1 MNHEY, CDR2 SMNVEV (reference sequence). The CDR3 spans 14 residues. The V end was cut by 0 bases, the J end by 5 bases, with 8 bases between.